This TCR beta chain was observed in a study of blood T cell repertoires in COVID-19. Study context: Acute and convalescent COVID-19 specimens originated in the United States, Italy and Spain. PBMCs, B-cell-depleted T cells, or T cells were the source of the cDNA or gDNA that made up the material.

Enrollment of patients from Seattle took place during active infection, with longitudinal follow-up. Germline CDR1 is SGHTA and CDR2 is FQGNSA. This CDR3 comprises 12 residues. V was pared by 3 bases and J by 14 bases, with 14 bases between. Methods used by the authors: From reference gene primer amplification, estimates of nucleated cell counts were derived. Here immunoSEQ multiplex PCR was the method, and the copy in TCRdb shows in-frame clones only, minus some. V and J calls and clone size are copied from that table; D and trimming were computed from the DNA. This sample has under 100,000 clones, with 89% found just once.

Sequenced input: peripheral blood. V is TRBV7-2 and J is TRBJ2-1; TRBD1 might be the D (6 bases). The clonotype comes from a man between 60 and 70 years old with COVID-19, enrolled during active disease. The CDR3 DNA reads TGTGCCAGCAGCTTGGGGGACACACAGGAGTTCTTC. This sequence encodes CASSLGDTQEFF.